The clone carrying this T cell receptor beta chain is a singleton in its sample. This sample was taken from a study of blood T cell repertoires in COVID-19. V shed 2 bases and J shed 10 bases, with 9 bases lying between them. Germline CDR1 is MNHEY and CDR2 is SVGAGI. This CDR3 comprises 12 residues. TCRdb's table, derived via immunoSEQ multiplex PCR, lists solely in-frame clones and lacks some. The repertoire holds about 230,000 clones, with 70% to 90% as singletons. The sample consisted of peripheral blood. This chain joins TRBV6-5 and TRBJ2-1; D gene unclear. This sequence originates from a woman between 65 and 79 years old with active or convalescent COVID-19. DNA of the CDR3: TGTGCCAGCAGTTACGGAGTACGGGAGCAGTTCTTC. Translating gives CASSYGVREQFF.